Described below is a single T cell receptor beta chain sequence and its context. Its specificity is not known. The sample comes from a study of siplizumab effects on memory and regulatory T cells. General study findings and limits: Suppressive capability of dividing Tregs from siplizumab cultures went unverified. Poor capture below about 10^-5 frequency left most alloreactive clones unmapped to unstimulated subsets.

Assay: immunoSEQ multiplex PCR; the TCRdb copy retains only in-frame clones and omits some. The repertoire has approximately 50,000 clones, over 90% of them found once; the top ten carry 15% to 20%. The CDR3 is made up of 14 amino acids. Trimming left V 4 bases short and J 9 bases short, with 16 bases between. CDR1 is SEHNR and CDR2 is FQNEAQ in the germline V gene (reference sequence). This chain links TRBV7-9 with TRBJ2-1; tentatively, D is TRBD1 or TRBD2 (5 bases each). The receptor was isolated from a human donor in good health. The sample consisted of CD8+ T cells sorted from blood. CDR3 region: CASSSSIPGREQFF. The CDR3 region has the DNA TGTGCCAGCAGCTCCTCCATCCCGGGACGTGAGCAGTTCTTC.